The clone carrying this T cell receptor beta chain was counted at least ten times. The data were obtained in a study of T cells in Graves' hyperthyroidism and ophthalmopathy. With 6 bases removed from V and 2 bases from J, the gap between germline ends came to 11 bases. The CDR3 is made up of 13 amino acids. The investigators amplified TCR beta CDR3 regions from RNA transcripts. The primer set for the first-round RT-PCR of the TCR CDR3 was HTBI. From the multiplex PCR reads, TCRdb called clonotypes with MiXCR, one entry per CDR3 protein. This table holds 460,000 or so distinct CDR3 sequences, approximately 14% found once.

This receptor was taken from a woman aged 18-30 years with Graves' hyperthyroidism. Sequences were obtained from blood. The V and J genes are TRBV12-3 or TRBV12-4 and TRBJ2-7, with D perhaps TRBD1 or TRBD2 (5 bases each). The CDR3, as DNA: TGTGCCAGCAGCAACGGGGCAACCTACGAGCAGTACGTC. This codes for CASSNGATYEQYV.